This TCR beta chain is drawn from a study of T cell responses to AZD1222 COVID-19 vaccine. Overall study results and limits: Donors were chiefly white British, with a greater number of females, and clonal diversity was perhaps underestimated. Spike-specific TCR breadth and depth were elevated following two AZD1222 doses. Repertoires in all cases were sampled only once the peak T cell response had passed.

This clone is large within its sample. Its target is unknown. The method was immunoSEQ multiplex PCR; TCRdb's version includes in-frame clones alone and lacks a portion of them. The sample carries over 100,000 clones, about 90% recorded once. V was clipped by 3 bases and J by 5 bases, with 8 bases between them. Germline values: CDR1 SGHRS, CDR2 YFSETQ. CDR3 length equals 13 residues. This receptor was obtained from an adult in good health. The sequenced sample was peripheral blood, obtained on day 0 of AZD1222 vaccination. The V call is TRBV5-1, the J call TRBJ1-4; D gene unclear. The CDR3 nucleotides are TGCGCCAGCAGCTCTAGGAAAAATGAAAAACTGTTTTTT. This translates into CASSSRKNEKLFF.